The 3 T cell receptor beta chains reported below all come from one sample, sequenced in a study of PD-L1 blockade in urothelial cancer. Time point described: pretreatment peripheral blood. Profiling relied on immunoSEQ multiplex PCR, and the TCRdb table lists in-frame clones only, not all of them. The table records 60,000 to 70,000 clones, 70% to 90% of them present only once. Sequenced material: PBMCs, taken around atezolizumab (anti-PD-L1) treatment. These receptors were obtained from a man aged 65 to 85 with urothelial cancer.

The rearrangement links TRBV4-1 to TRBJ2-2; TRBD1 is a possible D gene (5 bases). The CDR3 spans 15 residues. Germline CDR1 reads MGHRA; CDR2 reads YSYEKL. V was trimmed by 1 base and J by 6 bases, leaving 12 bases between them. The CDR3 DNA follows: TGCGCCAGCAGCCAAGTAGGGGCGGTCGCCGGGGAGCTGTTTTTT. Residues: CASSQVGAVAGELFF.

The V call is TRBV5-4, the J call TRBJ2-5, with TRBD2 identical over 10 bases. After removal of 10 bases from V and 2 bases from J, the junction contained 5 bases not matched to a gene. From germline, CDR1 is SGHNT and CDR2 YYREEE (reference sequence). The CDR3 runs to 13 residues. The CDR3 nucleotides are TGTGCCGGAGGGACTAGCGAACAAGAGACCCAGTACTTC. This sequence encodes CAGGTSEQETQYF. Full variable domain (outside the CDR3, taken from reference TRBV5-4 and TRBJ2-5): ETGVTQSPTHLIKTRGQQVTLRCSSQSGHNTVSWYQQALGQGPQFIFQYYREEENGRGNFPPRFSGLQFPNYSSELNVNALELDDSALYLCAGGTSEQETQYFGPGTRLLVL.

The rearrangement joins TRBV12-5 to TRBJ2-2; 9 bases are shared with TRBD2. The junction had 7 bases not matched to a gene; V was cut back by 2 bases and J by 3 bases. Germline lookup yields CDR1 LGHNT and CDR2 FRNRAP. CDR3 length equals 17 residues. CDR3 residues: CASGLQRVAGDTGELFF. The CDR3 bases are TGTGCTAGTGGTTTGCAAAGAGTAGCGGGAGACACCGGGGAGCTGTTTTTT.